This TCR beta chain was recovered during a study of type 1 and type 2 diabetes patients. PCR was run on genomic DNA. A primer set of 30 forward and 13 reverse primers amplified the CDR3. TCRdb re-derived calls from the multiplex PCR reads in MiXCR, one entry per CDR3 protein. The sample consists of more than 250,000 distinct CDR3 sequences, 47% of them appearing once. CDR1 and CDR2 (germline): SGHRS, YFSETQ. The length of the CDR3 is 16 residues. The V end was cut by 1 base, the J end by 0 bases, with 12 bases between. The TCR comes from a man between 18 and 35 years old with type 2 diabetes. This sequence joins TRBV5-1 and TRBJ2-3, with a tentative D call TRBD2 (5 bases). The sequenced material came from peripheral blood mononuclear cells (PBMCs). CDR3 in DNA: TGCGCCAGCAGCTTGAGCGGTGCGTTGAGCACAGATACGCAGTATTTT. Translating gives CASSLSGALSTDTQYF.